This TCR beta chain was sequenced during a study of OX40 agonist ivuxolimab in advanced cancers. Assay: immunoSEQ multiplex PCR; the TCRdb copy retains only in-frame clones and omits some. The table lists over 45,000 clones, 80% to 90% of them singletons. Germline V gives CDR1 SGHNT, CDR2 YYREEE (reference sequence). The ends were cut back, 4 bases at V and 9 bases at J, with 20 bases in the middle. This CDR3 region has 16 residues. In its sample, this clone was seen once. V gene TRBV5-4 combines with J gene TRBJ1-6; D perhaps matches TRBD1 (5 bases). The TCR originated in an adult with an advanced solid tumor such as melanoma, head and neck, liver or kidney cancer. Material: CD4+ or CD8+ T cells sorted from blood, obtained in a trial of the OX40 agonist ivuxolimab. The CDR3 nucleotides read TGTGCCAGCAGCCGGCTACCGGGACCCCGTACTTCACCCCTCCACTTT. Translating gives CASSRLPGPRTSPLHF.